The 21 T cell receptor beta chains listed next were all sequenced from one sample in a study of follicular helper T cells after annual influenza vaccination. TCRdb's table, derived via immunoSEQ multiplex PCR, lists solely in-frame clones and lacks some. The sample holds about 11,000 clones, roughly 77% seen once. As for time point: 2014-2015 season, pre-vaccination. The sequencing here drew on CXCR5- memory CD4+ T cells sorted from blood, taken on the day of influenza vaccination. These receptors originate from an adult who received the influenza vaccine.

This rearrangement joins TRBV6-5 to TRBJ2-3, with D unresolved. Per the germline V gene, CDR1 is MNHEY and CDR2 is SVGAGI. CDR3 length: 14 residues. V was pared by 6 bases and J by 4 bases, with 14 bases between. The CDR3 is CASSPQGVADTQYF. The CDR3 region has the DNA TGTGCCAGCAGCCCTCAAGGCGTGGCAGATACGCAGTATTTT.

The rearrangement joins TRBV9 to TRBJ1-2, with TRBD1 identical over 8 bases. Per the germline V gene, CDR1 is SGDLS and CDR2 is YYNGEE. Unmatched junction bases numbered 5, after V lost 3 bases and J lost 7 bases. CDR3 length: 13 amino acids. The CDR3 is CASSAQGAGGYTF. DNA of the CDR3: TGTGCCAGCAGCGCCCAGGGGGCAGGTGGCTACACCTTC.

V and J are TRBV29-1 and TRBJ1-2; 11 bases are shared with TRBD1. J lost 7 bases, V lost 2 bases, and 6 bases had no gene match. CDR3 length equals 14 residues. Germline V CDR1 and CDR2: SQVTM, ANQGSEA. CDR3 DNA sequence: TGCAGCGTTGAAATTGGACAGGGGGCGGGTGGCTACACCTTC. Its translation is CSVEIGQGAGGYTF.

V gene TRBV5-1 combines with J gene TRBJ2-3, with TRBD2 identical over 10 bases. Germline-derived CDR1 and CDR2 are SGHRS and YFSETQ. V was pared by 4 bases and J by 2 bases, with 4 bases of the junction left unmatched. This CDR3 comprises 15 residues. CDR3 bases: TGCGCCAGCAGCGTCGGACTAGCGGTCACAGATACGCAGTATTTT. Translation gives CASSVGLAVTDTQYF. The whole variable domain, remainder taken from reference TRBV5-1 and TRBJ2-3, is KAGVTQTPRYLIKTRGQQVTLSCSPISGHRSVSWYQQTPGQGLQFLFEYFSETQRNKGNFPGRFSGRQFSNSRSEMNVSTLELGDSALYLCASSVGLAVTDTQYFGPGTRLTVL.

The chain uses TRBV10-1 and TRBJ2-1; 9 positions match TRBD2. CDR3 size: 14 residues. V trimming: 4 bases; J trimming: 7 bases; junction bases outside the gene matches: 5. CDR1 WNHNN and CDR2 SYGVQD come from the germline V gene (reference sequence). CDR3 protein: CASSGASGVNEQFF. CDR3 coding DNA: TGCGCCAGCAGTGGGGCTAGCGGGGTTAATGAGCAGTTCTTC.

The chain has TRBV14 and TRBJ2-1; 7 positions match TRBD2. Trimming at V came to 2 bases and at J to 6 bases, leaving 10 bases not matched to a gene. The CDR3 length is 16 residues. Germline V gives CDR1 SGHDN, CDR2 FVKESK. This CDR3 is CASSQLKAGPANEQFF. The CDR3 bases are TGTGCCAGCAGCCAACTAAAAGCGGGACCGGCCAATGAGCAGTTCTTC.

The V gene is TRBV5-6, the J gene TRBJ1-2; a possible D gene is TRBD1 (6 bases). Germline CDR1 and CDR2: SGHDT and YYEEEE. The length of the CDR3 is 13 residues. The ends were cut back, 0 bases at V and 6 bases at J, with 9 bases in the middle. In DNA, the CDR3 is TGTGCCAGCAGCTTGGACAGGGCTGATGGCTACACCTTC. It translates to CASSLDRADGYTF.

J is TRBJ2-1 and V is TRBV2, with 13 bases aligning to TRBD2. Trimming removed 6 bases from V and 10 bases from J; junction bases left unmatched: 9. Germline V gene data show CDR1 as SNHLY and CDR2 as FYNNEI. This CDR3 is built from 15 residues. The CDR3 here is CASRGLAGAPGEQFF. The CDR3 bases are TGTGCCAGCAGAGGACTAGCGGGGGCCCCCGGGGAGCAGTTCTTC.

The chain carries TRBV7-2 and TRBJ2-3, with D possibly being TRBD2 (6 bases). This CDR3 is built from 12 residues. The germline V and J ends were trimmed by 2 bases and 9 bases, with 9 bases remaining between them. Germline CDR1 is SGHTA and CDR2 is FQGNSA. In DNA, the CDR3 is TGTGCCAGCAGCTTAAGGGACTTAACGCAGTATTTT. Protein: CASSLRDLTQYF. The full variable domain, rest sourced from reference TRBV7-2 and TRBJ2-3, is GAGVSQSPSNKVTEKGKDVELRCDPISGHTALYWYRQSLGQGLEFLIYFQGNSAPDKSGLPSDRFSAERTGGSVSTLTIQRTQQEDSAVYLCASSLRDLTQYFGPGTRLTVL.

The chain is built from TRBV6-1 and TRBJ2-7, with TRBD1 matching 7 bases. CDR1 MNHNS and CDR2 SASEGT come from the germline V gene. Trimming took 4 bases from V and 5 from J; bases not matched to a gene: 8. The CDR3 contains 14 residues. CDR3: CASSAQQGPHEQYF. The CDR3 DNA follows: TGTGCCAGCAGTGCGCAACAGGGGCCCCACGAGCAGTACTTC.

The CDR3 DNA sequence: TGTGCCAGCAGTGAGGGACAGTTCTACGAGCAGTACTTC. It translates to CASSEGQFYEQYF. V gene TRBV2 combines with J gene TRBJ2-7, with 7 bases lining up with TRBD1. Per the germline V gene, CDR1 is SNHLY and CDR2 is FYNNEI. J gave up 3 bases and V 3 bases, and 2 bases lay outside the gene matches. The CDR3 consists of 13 residues.

The chain links TRBV7-2 to TRBJ1-1, with D hard to call. Germline V gene sequence: CDR1 SGHTA, CDR2 FQGNSA. This CDR3 region has 14 residues. With 2 bases removed from V and 0 bases from J, the gap between germline ends came to 7 bases. CDR3 bases: TGTGCCAGCAGCTTAAACAACCTGAACACTGAAGCTTTCTTT. Translation: CASSLNNLNTEAFF.

V gene TRBV19 combines with J gene TRBJ2-3; tentative D call: TRBD2 (6 bases). Trimming removed 5 bases from V and 3 bases from J, with 15 bases in between. The CDR3 has 15 residues. From germline, CDR1 is LNHDA and CDR2 SQIVND (reference sequence). The CDR3 coding sequence is TGTGCCAGTAGTGTCGGGGGACCAGGGACAGATACGCAGTATTTT. This gives the protein CASSVGGPGTDTQYF.

This clone is a singleton in its sample. The gene calls are TRBV6-5 and TRBJ2-7; either TRBD1 or TRBD2 may fit D (5 bases each). From germline, CDR1 is MNHEY and CDR2 SVGAGI. The CDR3 runs to 15 residues. Trimming pared 6 bases from V and 4 bases from J, leaving 19 bases between. The CDR3 DNA reads as TGTGCCAGCAGCTCCCCGGGACGTCTCCTTTACGAGCAGTACTTC. This gives the protein CASSSPGRLLYEQYF.

The genes are TRBV7-2 and TRBJ2-1, with 10 bases that match TRBD2. Germline CDR1 is SGHTA and CDR2 is FQGNSA. This CDR3 spans 17 amino acids. V shed 0 bases, J shed 7 bases, and the junction held 9 bases outside the gene matches. CDR3 loop: CASSLAGLAGVGNEQFF. The CDR3 coding sequence is TGTGCCAGCAGCTTAGCGGGTCTAGCGGGAGTGGGAAATGAGCAGTTCTTC.

The CDR3: CASSRGTGSTDTQYF. The CDR3 bases are TGTGCCAGCTCACGCGGGACAGGGAGCACAGATACGCAGTATTTT. The chain recombines TRBV18 with TRBJ2-3; 9 bases agree with TRBD1. Germline V lookup: CDR1 KGHSH, CDR2 LQKENI. The ends lost 4 bases at V and 0 bases at J; junction bases unmatched: 2. The CDR3 sequence is 15 residues long.

The V gene is TRBV6-8, the J gene TRBJ2-7; D is unresolved. Trimming removed 2 bases at V and 2 bases at J, with 7 bases between. Germline-derived CDR1 and CDR2 are MNHGY and SAAAGT. This CDR3 region has 13 residues. The CDR3 DNA reads as TGTGCCAGCAGTTACGGAGCAGCCTACGAGCAGTACTTC. Residues: CASSYGAAYEQYF.

The genes are TRBV12-1 and TRBJ2-1. TRBV12-1 constitutes a pseudogene. The CDR3 extends over 12 amino acids. CDR3 in DNA: TGTGCCAGCAGCGCGAGCAGCAATGAGCAGTTCTTC. Protein sequence: CASSASSNEQFF.

The chain uses TRBV6-5 and TRBJ2-7; no clear D. This CDR3 has 14 amino acids. The germline V gene encodes CDR1 MNHEY and CDR2 SVGAGI. V lost 0 bases to trimming and J lost 1 base, with 7 bases between them. The CDR3 DNA reads TGTGCCAGCAGTTACTCGACCCCTTCCTACGAGCAGTACTTC. Translated: CASSYSTPSYEQYF.

The chain employs TRBV9 and TRBJ2-5; 11 bases are a match to TRBD2. The V gene end was trimmed by 0 bases and the J gene end by 7 bases; junction bases not matched to a gene: 8. The CDR3 contains 16 residues. The germline V gene encodes CDR1 SGDLS and CDR2 YYNGEE. The CDR3 region has the DNA TGTGCCAGCAGCGTAGGACCCCTAGCGGGGGGTGTGACCCAGTACTTC. Translating gives CASSVGPLAGGVTQYF.

This clone has only a few counts. This rearrangement joins TRBV10-1 to TRBJ2-7; 9 nucleotides match TRBD2. Per germline, CDR1 WNHNN and CDR2 SYGVQD (reference sequence). The CDR3 has 14 residues. Losses at the gene ends were 0 bases for V and 3 bases for J; bases not matched to a gene: 0. The CDR3 nucleotides are TGCGCCAGCAGTGAGTCTAGCGGGAGCTACGAGCAGTACTTC. It translates to CASSESSGSYEQYF.